A single T cell receptor beta chain is shown here with its context. Its matching antigen is unknown. During the collection period, no donor immune events like infections were recorded. This sample was included in a study of identifying expanded T cells in peripheral blood. The CDR3 is 18 amino acids. Per germline, CDR1 SEHNR and CDR2 FQNEAQ (reference sequence). V gave up 5 bases and J gave up 7 bases; unmatched junction bases: 16. Generated by immunoSEQ multiplex PCR, the TCRdb table keeps only in-frame clones and is missing some. Here the sample spans approximately 110,000 clones, 88% being singletons. Study-level results: Over around two and four weeks, about 15 and 19 clones changed, versus around 1.1 between replicates. Variance in clone template counts between roughly 2-week samples significantly increased with total template count across all healthy donors.

The sequence came from a person between 18 and 75 years old in good health. The specimen sequenced was blood. The J gene is TRBJ2-1, the V gene TRBV7-9; 11 bases match TRBD2. CDR3 residues: CASSELSLAGGLRNEQFF. In DNA, the CDR3 is TGTGCCAGCAGCGAATTAAGTTTAGCGGGGGGGCTTCGAAATGAGCAGTTCTTC.